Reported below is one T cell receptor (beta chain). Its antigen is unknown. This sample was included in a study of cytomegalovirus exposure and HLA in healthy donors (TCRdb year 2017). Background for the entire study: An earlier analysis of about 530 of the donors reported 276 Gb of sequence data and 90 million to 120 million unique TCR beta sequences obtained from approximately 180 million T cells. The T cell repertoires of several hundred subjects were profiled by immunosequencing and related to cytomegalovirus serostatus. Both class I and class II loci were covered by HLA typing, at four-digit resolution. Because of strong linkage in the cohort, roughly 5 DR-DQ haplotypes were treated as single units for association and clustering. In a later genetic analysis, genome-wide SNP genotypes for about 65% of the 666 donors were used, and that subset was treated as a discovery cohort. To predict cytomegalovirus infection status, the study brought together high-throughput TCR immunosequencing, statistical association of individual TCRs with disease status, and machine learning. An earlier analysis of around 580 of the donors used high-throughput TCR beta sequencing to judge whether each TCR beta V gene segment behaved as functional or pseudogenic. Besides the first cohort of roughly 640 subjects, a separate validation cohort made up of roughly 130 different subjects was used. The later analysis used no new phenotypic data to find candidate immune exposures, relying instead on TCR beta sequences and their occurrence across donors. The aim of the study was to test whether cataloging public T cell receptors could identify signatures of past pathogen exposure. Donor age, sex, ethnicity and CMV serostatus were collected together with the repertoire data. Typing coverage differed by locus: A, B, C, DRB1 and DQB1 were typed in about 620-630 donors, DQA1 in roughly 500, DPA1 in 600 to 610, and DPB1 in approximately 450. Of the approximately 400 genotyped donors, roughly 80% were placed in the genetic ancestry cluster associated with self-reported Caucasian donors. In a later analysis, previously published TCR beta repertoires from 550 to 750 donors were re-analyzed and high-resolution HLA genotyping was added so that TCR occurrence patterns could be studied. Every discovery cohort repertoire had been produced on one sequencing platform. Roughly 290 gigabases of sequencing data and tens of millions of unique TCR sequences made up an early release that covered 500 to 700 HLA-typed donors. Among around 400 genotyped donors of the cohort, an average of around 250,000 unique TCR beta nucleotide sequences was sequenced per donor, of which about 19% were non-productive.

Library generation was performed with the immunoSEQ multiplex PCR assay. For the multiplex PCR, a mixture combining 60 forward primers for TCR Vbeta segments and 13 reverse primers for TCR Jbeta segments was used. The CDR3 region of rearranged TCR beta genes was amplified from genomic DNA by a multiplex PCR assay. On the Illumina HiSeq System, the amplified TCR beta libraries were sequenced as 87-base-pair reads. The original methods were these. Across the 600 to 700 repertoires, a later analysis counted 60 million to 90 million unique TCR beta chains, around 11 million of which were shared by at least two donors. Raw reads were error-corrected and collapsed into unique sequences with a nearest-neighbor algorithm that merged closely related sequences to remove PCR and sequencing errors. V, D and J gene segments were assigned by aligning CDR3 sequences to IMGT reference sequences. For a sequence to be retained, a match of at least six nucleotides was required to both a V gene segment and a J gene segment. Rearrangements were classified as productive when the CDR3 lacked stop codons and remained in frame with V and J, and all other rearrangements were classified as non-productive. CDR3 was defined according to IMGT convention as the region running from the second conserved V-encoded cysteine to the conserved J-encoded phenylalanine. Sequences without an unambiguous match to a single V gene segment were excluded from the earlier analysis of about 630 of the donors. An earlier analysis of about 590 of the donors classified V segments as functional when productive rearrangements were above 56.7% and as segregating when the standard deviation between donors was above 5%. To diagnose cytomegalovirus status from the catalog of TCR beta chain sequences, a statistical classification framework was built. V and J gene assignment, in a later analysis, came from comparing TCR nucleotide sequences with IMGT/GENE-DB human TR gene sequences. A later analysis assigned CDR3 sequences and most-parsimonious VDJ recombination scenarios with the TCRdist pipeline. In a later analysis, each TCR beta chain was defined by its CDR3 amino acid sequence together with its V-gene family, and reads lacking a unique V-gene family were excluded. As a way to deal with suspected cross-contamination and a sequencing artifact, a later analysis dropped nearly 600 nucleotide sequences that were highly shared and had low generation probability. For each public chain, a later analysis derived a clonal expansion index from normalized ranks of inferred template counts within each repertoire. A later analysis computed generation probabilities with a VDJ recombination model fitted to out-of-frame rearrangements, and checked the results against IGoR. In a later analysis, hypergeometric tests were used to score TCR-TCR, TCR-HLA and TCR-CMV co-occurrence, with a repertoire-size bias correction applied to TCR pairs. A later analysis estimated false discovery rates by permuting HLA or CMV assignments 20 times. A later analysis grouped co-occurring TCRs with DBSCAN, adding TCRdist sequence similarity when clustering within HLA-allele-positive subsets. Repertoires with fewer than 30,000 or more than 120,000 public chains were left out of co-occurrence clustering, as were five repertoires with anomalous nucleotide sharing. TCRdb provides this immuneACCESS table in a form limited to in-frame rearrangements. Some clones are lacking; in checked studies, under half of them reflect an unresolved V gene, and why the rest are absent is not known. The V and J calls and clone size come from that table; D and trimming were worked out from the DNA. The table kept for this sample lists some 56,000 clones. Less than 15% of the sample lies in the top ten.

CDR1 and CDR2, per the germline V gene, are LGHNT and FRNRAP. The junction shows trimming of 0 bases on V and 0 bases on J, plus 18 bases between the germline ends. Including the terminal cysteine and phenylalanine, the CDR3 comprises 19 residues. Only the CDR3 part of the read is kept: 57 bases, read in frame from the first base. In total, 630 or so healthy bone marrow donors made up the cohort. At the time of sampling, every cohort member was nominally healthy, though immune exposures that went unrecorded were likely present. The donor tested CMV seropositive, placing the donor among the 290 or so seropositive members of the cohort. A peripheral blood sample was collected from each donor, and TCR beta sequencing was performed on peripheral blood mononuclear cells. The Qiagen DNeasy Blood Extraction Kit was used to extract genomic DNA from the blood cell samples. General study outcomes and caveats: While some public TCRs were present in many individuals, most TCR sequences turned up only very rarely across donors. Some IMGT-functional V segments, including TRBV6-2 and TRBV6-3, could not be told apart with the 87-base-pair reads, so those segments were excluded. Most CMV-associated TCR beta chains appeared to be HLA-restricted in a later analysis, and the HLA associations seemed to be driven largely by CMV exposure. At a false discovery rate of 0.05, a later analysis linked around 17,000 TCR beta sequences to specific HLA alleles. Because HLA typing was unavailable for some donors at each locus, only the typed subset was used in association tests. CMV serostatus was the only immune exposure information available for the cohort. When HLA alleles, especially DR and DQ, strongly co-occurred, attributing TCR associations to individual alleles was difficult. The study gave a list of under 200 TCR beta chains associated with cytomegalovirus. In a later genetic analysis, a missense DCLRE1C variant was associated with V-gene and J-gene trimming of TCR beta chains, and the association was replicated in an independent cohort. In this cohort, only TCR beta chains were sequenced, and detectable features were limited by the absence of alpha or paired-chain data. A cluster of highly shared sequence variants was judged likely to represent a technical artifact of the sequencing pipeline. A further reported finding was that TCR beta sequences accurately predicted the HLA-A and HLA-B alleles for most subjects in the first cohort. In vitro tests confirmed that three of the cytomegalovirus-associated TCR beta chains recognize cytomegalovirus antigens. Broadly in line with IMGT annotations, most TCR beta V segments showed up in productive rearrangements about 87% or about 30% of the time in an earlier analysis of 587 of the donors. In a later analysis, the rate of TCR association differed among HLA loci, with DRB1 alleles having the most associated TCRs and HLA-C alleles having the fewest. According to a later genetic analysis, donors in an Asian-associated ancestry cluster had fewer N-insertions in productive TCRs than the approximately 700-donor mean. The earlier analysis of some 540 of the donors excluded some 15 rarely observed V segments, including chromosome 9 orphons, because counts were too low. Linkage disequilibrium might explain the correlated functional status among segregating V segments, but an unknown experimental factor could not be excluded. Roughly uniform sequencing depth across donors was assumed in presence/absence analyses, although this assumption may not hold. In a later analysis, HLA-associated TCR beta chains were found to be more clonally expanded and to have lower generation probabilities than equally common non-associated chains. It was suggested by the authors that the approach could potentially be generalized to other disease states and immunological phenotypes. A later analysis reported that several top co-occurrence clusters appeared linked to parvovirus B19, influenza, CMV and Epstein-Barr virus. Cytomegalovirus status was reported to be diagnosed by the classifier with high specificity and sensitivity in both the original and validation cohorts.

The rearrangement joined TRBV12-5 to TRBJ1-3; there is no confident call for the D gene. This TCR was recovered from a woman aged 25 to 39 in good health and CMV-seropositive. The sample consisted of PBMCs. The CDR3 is CASGLVGLGDTSSGNTIYF. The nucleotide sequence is TGTGCTAGTGGTTTGGTAGGTCTCGGCGACACCAGCTCTGGAAACACCATATATTTT.